The rows below give T cell receptor beta chains drawn from one sample of a study of blood T cell repertoires in COVID-19. The method was immunoSEQ multiplex PCR; TCRdb's version includes in-frame clones alone and lacks a portion of them. Of 35,000 to 45,000 clones in the sample, approximately 80% were seen once. Material for sequencing was peripheral blood. The receptors were gathered from a man in his forties or fifties with active COVID-19. CDR3s include the opening cysteine and the closing phenylalanine or tryptophan. A D gene is named only where the DNA matches it firmly. Clone size, where shown, is once, few, many, or a class for clones that have expanded.

cdr3_aa | cdr3_nt | cdr3_length | v_call | d_call | j_call | clone_size
CASSLRPGGADTQYF | TGTGCCAGCAGCCTTAGACCAGGGGGAGCAGATACGCAGTATTTT | 15 | TRBV11-2 | TRBD1 | TRBJ2-3 | NA
CASSSTRVFSYGYTF | TGTGCCAGCAGTTCTACCAGGGTATTCAGCTATGGCTACACCTTC | 15 | TRBV28 | NA | TRBJ1-2 | NA
CASRQGSGNTIYF | TGTGCCAGCAGGCAGGGGTCGGGAAACACCATATATTTT | 13 | TRBV7-9 | NA | TRBJ1-3 | few
CASSQETLAGRTGELFF | TGTGCCAGCAGCCAAGAAACCCTAGCGGGGCGCACCGGGGAGCTGTTTTTT | 17 | TRBV4-2 | TRBD2 | TRBJ2-2 | NA
CASSTHRQLQYQETQYF | TGTGCCAGCAGTACACATCGACAGCTCCAGTACCAAGAGACCCAGTACTTC | 17 | TRBV14 | NA | TRBJ2-5 | NA
CASSLGQGAQETQYF | TGTGCCAGCAGCCTGGGACAGGGGGCACAAGAGACCCAGTACTTC | 15 | TRBV7-9 | TRBD1 | TRBJ2-5 | NA
CASSADQRGGLADTQYF | TGTGCCAGCTCAGCAGACCAGCGGGGGGGCCTCGCAGATACGCAGTATTTT | 17 | TRBV18 | TRBD2 | TRBJ2-3 | NA
CASEARQGASGANVLTF | TGTGCCTCCGAGGCGAGACAGGGGGCTTCGGGGGCCAACGTCCTGACTTTC | 17 | TRBV10-3 | TRBD1 | TRBJ2-6 | NA
CASSQLGTGGDYSNQPQHF | TGCGCCAGCAGCCAACTTGGGACAGGGGGGGATTATAGCAATCAGCCCCAGCATTTT | 19 | TRBV4-3 | TRBD1 | TRBJ1-5 | once
CASSVSDSSNEKLFF | TGTGCCAGCAGCGTGAGTGACAGCTCCAATGAAAAACTGTTTTTT | 15 | TRBV9 | NA | TRBJ1-4 | NA
CASSLERVPLVSDEQFF | TGTGCCAGCAGCTTAGAGCGGGTCCCTTTGGTAAGCGATGAGCAGTTCTTC | 17 | TRBV11-3 | NA | TRBJ2-1 | NA
CASSALGGIETQYF | TGTGCCAGCAGTGCCCTCGGGGGGATCGAGACCCAGTACTTC | 14 | TRBV6-6 | TRBD2 | TRBJ2-5 | NA
CASSVEDSSGNTIYF | TGTGCCAGCAGCGTAGAGGACAGCTCTGGAAACACCATATATTTT | 15 | TRBV9 | NA | TRBJ1-3 | NA
CASSPRMNTEAFF | TGTGCCAGCAGCCCTAGAATGAACACTGAAGCTTTCTTT | 13 | TRBV3-1/TRBV3-2 | NA | TRBJ1-1 | NA
CASRSGNGYNEQFF | TGTGCCAGCCGGTCGGGGAATGGCTACAATGAGCAGTTCTTC | 14 | TRBV2 | NA | TRBJ2-1 | NA
CAWRPLVPTGELFF | TGTGCCTGGCGCCCACTAGTTCCCACCGGGGAGCTGTTTTTT | 14 | TRBV30 | NA | TRBJ2-2 | once
CASSLIRVNGGELFF | TGTGCCAGCAGTTTAATCAGGGTGAACGGCGGGGAGCTGTTTTTT | 15 | TRBV27 | NA | TRBJ2-2 | NA
CASSGDRVTGEQYF | TGCGCCAGCAGCGGGGACAGGGTCACCGGCGAGCAGTACTTC | 14 | TRBV5-1 | TRBD1 | TRBJ2-7 | NA
CASSAWGDYNEQFF | TGTGCCAGCAGTGCATGGGGGGACTACAATGAGCAGTTCTTC | 14 | TRBV25-1 | NA | TRBJ2-1 | NA
CASSLRDTYEQYF | TGTGCCAGCAGCCTCCGGGACACCTACGAGCAGTACTTC | 13 | TRBV7-2 | NA | TRBJ2-7 | NA
CASSAVSGIGTDTQYF | TGTGCCAGCAGCGCCGTTAGCGGGATTGGCACAGATACGCAGTATTTT | 16 | TRBV9 | TRBD2 | TRBJ2-3 | NA
CASKKVPGQGNYEQYF | TGTGCCAGCAAGAAAGTACCGGGACAGGGTAACTACGAGCAGTACTTC | 16 | TRBV21-1 | NA | TRBJ2-7 | NA
CASIAEGAGTEAFF | TGTGCCAGCATTGCCGAGGGGGCGGGCACTGAAGCTTTCTTT | 14 | TRBV2 | TRBD1 | TRBJ1-1 | NA
CASDSGSLDTQYF | TGTGCCTCTGATAGCGGATCCCTCGATACGCAGTATTTT | 13 | TRBV19 | NA | TRBJ2-3 | NA
CASTPGTLPTDTQYF | TGTGCCAGCACCCCCGGGACATTACCGACAGATACGCAGTATTTT | 15 | TRBV28 | NA | TRBJ2-3 | once
CASTWDRGPYEQYF | TGTGCCAGCACTTGGGACAGGGGACCCTACGAGCAGTACTTC | 14 | TRBV7-2 | TRBD1 | TRBJ2-7 | NA
CASSLDFYNEQFF | TGTGCCAGCAGCTTAGACTTTTACAATGAGCAGTTCTTC | 13 | TRBV11-3 | NA | TRBJ2-1 | NA
CASSERGGLAYEQYF | TGTGCCAGCAGTGAAAGGGGGGGGCTGGCCTACGAGCAGTACTTC | 15 | TRBV2 | NA | TRBJ2-7 | NA
CASSQEWGGEPTYEQYF | TGTGCCAGCAGCCAAGAATGGGGGGGTGAACCAACCTACGAGCAGTACTTC | 17 | TRBV14 | TRBD2 | TRBJ2-7 | once
CASSPRTGLNTEAFF | TGTGCCAGCAGCCCAAGGACAGGTCTGAACACTGAAGCTTTCTTT | 15 | TRBV11-3 | TRBD1 | TRBJ1-1 | once
CASAYRADQPQHF | TGTGCCAGCGCATACAGGGCGGATCAGCCCCAGCATTTT | 13 | TRBV12-3/TRBV12-4 | NA | TRBJ1-5 | NA
CASGLSRRGLNRGSYGYTF | TGTGCTAGTGGTTTGTCACGAAGAGGTTTAAACAGGGGATCCTATGGCTACACCTTC | 19 | TRBV12-5 | TRBD1 | TRBJ1-2 | few
CASSFPVTGEQYF | TGTGCCAGCAGTTTTCCGGTGACGGGTGAGCAGTACTTC | 13 | TRBV28 | NA | TRBJ2-7 | NA
CSVVALTGELFF | TGCAGCGTTGTTGCGTTGACCGGGGAGCTGTTTTTT | 12 | TRBV29-1 | NA | TRBJ2-2 | few
CASCNGEVSYNEQFF | TGTGCCAGCTGTAATGGGGAGGTTTCCTACAATGAGCAGTTCTTC | 15 | TRBV28 | NA | TRBJ2-1 | NA
CATSEENTGGGETQYF | TGTGCCACCAGTGAGGAAAATACAGGGGGCGGCGAGACCCAGTACTTC | 16 | TRBV24-1 | TRBD1 | TRBJ2-5 | NA
CASSLGLGTGWYEQYF | TGTGCCAGCAGCTTAGGCCTCGGGACAGGGTGGTACGAGCAGTACTTC | 16 | TRBV13 | TRBD1 | TRBJ2-7 | NA
CASSRGGPEAFF | TGTGCCAGCAGCCGGGGGGGCCCCGAAGCTTTCTTT | 12 | TRBV7-2 | NA | TRBJ1-1 | NA
CASSWPQRGSEQYF | TGTGCCAGCAGCTGGCCCCAAAGGGGTAGCGAGCAGTACTTC | 14 | TRBV11-2 | NA | TRBJ2-7 | NA
CASSLTSGNYEQYF | TGCGCCAGCAGCTTGACTAGCGGTAACTACGAGCAGTACTTC | 14 | TRBV5-1 | TRBD2 | TRBJ2-7 | NA
CAISTQGGINQPQHF | TGTGCCATCAGCACACAGGGTGGGATTAATCAGCCCCAGCATTTT | 15 | TRBV10-3 | NA | TRBJ1-5 | few
CASSLTGLPNSPLHF | TGTGCCAGCAGTTTAACAGGCCTCCCGAATTCACCCCTCCACTTT | 15 | TRBV27 | NA | TRBJ1-6 | NA
CASSIQGSGELFF | TGCGCCAGCAGCATACAGGGGTCCGGGGAGCTGTTTTTT | 13 | TRBV5-1 | TRBD1 | TRBJ2-2 | NA
CASSPDRGLTIGQFF | TGTGCCAGCAGCCCAGACAGGGGGCTCACAATCGGGCAGTTCTTC | 15 | TRBV28 | TRBD1 | TRBJ2-1 | NA
CASRTESRSDLHF | TGTGCCAGCAGGACAGAAAGCCGTTCCGACCTCCACTTT | 13 | TRBV2 | NA | TRBJ1-6 | NA
CASSFLREGMQPQHF | TGTGCCAGCAGTTTCCTTAGGGAGGGGATGCAGCCCCAGCATTTT | 15 | TRBV28 | NA | TRBJ1-5 | NA
CASSLYWVGGSNTGELFF | TGCGCCAGCAGCTTGTACTGGGTTGGCGGTTCGAACACCGGGGAGCTGTTTTTT | 18 | TRBV5-1 | NA | TRBJ2-2 | NA
CASSPGTGNQPQHF | TGTGCCAGCAGCCCCGGGACAGGCAATCAGCCCCAGCATTTT | 14 | TRBV7-8 | TRBD1 | TRBJ1-5 | few
CASSRDRGAYEQYF | TGTGCCAGCAGCAGAGACAGGGGTGCCTACGAGCAGTACTTC | 14 | TRBV7-2 | TRBD1 | TRBJ2-7 | few
CASSTGAGYTF | TGTGCCAGCAGCACAGGGGCTGGCTACACCTTC | 11 | TRBV6-5 | TRBD1 | TRBJ1-2 | NA
CASNHQGMNTEAFF | TGTGCCAGTAACCATCAGGGGATGAACACTGAAGCTTTCTTT | 14 | TRBV19 | NA | TRBJ1-1 | NA
CASSASGRSDEQFF | TGTGCCAGCAGCGCTAGCGGGAGGTCGGATGAGCAGTTCTTC | 14 | TRBV7-2 | TRBD2 | TRBJ2-1 | once
CASRDRVIRETQYF | TGTGCCAGTCGAGACAGGGTCATCCGCGAGACCCAGTACTTC | 14 | TRBV19 | TRBD1 | TRBJ2-5 | NA
CASSFPGGRVDEQYF | TGTGCCAGCAGCTTCCCGGGAGGGAGGGTCGACGAGCAGTACTTC | 15 | TRBV5-4 | TRBD2 | TRBJ2-7 | medium-sized
CASSPTEGVRNTEAFF | TGTGCCAGCTCACCCACAGAGGGTGTTCGAAACACTGAAGCTTTCTTT | 16 | TRBV18 | NA | TRBJ1-1 | NA
CASSRTAETQYF | TGTGCCAGCAGCCGGACAGCTGAGACCCAGTACTTC | 12 | TRBV5-5 | NA | TRBJ2-5 | NA
CASSEETGGGNTIYF | TGTGCCAGCAGTGAAGAGACAGGGGGTGGAAACACCATATATTTT | 15 | TRBV6-1 | TRBD1 | TRBJ1-3 | NA
CASSEYQGALGYEQYF | TGTGCCAGCAGTGAATACCAGGGGGCCTTGGGGTACGAGCAGTACTTC | 16 | TRBV6-1 | TRBD1 | TRBJ2-7 | NA